Below, one T cell receptor beta chain is given with its context. Germline CDR1 reads SEHNR; CDR2 reads FQNEAQ (reference sequence). V gave up 3 bases and J gave up 1 base, with 13 bases separating them. The CDR3 loop spans 15 amino acids. Sequencing used cDNA as its template, made by extracting RNA and reverse transcribing it. Sequenced by immunoSEQ multiplex PCR; TCRdb stores in-frame clones only, minus some. The profile shows some 200,000 clones, 50% to 60% of them singletons. This sample stems from a study of CD8+ T cells in alopecia areata. Described treatment: oral pan-JAK inhibitor, 5-10 mg twice daily.

The source material was CD4+ T cells sorted from blood, sampled at week 4, from a patient treated with tofacitinib. This clonotype was sampled from a human donor with alopecia areata. The rearrangement joins TRBV7-9 to TRBJ2-7, with a tentative D call TRBD2 (5 bases). This chain's CDR3 is CASSFWVGVSYEQYF. The CDR3 nucleotides are TGTGCCAGCAGCTTCTGGGTCGGGGTATCCTACGAGCAGTACTTC. The full variable domain, rest sourced from reference TRBV7-9 and TRBJ2-7, is DTGVSQNPRHKITKRGQNVTFRCDPISEHNRLYWYRQTLGQGPEFLTYFQNEAQLEKSRLLSDRFSAERPKGSFSTLEIQRTEQGDSAMYLCASSFWVGVSYEQYFGPGTRLTVT.